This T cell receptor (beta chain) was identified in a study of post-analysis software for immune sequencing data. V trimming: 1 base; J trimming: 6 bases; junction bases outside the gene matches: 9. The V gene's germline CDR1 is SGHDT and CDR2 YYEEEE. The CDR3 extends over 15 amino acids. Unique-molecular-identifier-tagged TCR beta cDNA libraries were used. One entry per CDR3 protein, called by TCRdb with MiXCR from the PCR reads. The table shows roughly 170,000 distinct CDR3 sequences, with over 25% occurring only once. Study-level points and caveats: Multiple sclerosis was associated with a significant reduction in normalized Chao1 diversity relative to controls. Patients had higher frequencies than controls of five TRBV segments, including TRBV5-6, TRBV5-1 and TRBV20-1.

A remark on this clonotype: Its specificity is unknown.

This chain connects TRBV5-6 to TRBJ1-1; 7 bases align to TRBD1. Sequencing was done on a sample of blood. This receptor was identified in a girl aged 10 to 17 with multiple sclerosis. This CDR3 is CASSLIQGGLAEAFF. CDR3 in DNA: TGTGCCAGCAGCTTGATTCAGGGGGGGCTGGCTGAAGCTTTCTTT.